Following are 13 T cell receptor beta chains from one sample sequenced in a study of blood T cell repertoires in COVID-19. TCRdb's copy holds only in-frame clones and misses some; the assay was immunoSEQ multiplex PCR. The sample lists about 42,000 clones, about nine tenths occurring once. Material: peripheral blood. Receptor source: a man aged 65 to 85 with active COVID-19.

The chain combines TRBV4-3 with TRBJ2-1; perhaps TRBD1 as D (7 bases). Germline CDR1 is LGHNA and CDR2 is YSLEER. This CDR3 is 17 amino acids long. V was pared by 0 bases and J by 10 bases, with 22 bases between. The CDR3 loop reads CASSQDRGTSTGWEQFF. CDR3 in DNA: TGCGCCAGCAGCCAAGACAGGGGGACTTCCACAGGCTGGGAGCAGTTCTTC.

The CDR3 protein is CASRPGQQNMNTEAFF. DNA for the CDR3: TGTGCCAGCAGGCCGGGACAGCAAAATATGAACACTGAAGCTTTCTTT. The gene calls are TRBV6-6 and TRBJ1-1; 7 nucleotides align to TRBD1. There are 16 residues in the CDR3. Germline CDR1 reads MNHNY; CDR2 reads SVGAGI (reference sequence). With V trimmed by 6 bases and J by 0 bases, 10 bases remained unmatched.

J is TRBJ2-7 and V is TRBV25-1, with D possibly matching TRBD1 (6 bases). Germline V gene sequence: CDR1 MGHDK, CDR2 SYGVNS. The CDR3 sequence is 12 residues long. V lost 4 bases and J lost 6, with 10 bases in between. The CDR3 is CASSVQGREQYF. As DNA, the CDR3 is TGTGCCAGCAGTGTACAGGGACGCGAGCAGTACTTC.

This chain connects TRBV30 to TRBJ1-5; no firm D call. Germline V CDR1 and CDR2: GTSNPN, SVGIG (reference sequence). The CDR3 is 14 amino acids. Trimming removed 1 base from V and 2 bases from J, with 9 bases in between. The CDR3 nucleotides are TGTGCCTGGAGTGCCCAACGGGGCAATCAGCCCCAGCATTTT. This translates into CAWSAQRGNQPQHF.

The gene calls are TRBV19 and TRBJ2-4, with a weak D call TRBD2 (6 bases). Germline lookup yields CDR1 LNHDA and CDR2 SQIVND (reference sequence). This CDR3 has 13 amino acids. Trimming took off 6 bases at V and 7 bases at J, with 13 bases between the two ends. The CDR3 coding sequence is TGTGCCAGTAGAGGGACTGGAAGGAACATTCAGTACTTC. Encoded protein: CASRGTGRNIQYF. Variable domain in full (rest from reference TRBV19 and TRBJ2-4): DGGITQSPKYLFRKEGQNVTLSCEQNLNHDAMYWYRQDPGQGLRLIYYSQIVNDFQKGDIAEGYSVSREKKESFPLTVTSAQKNPTAFYLCASRGTGRNIQYFGAGTRLSVL.

The rearrangement uses TRBV7-8 and TRBJ1-1, with D unclear. Germline-derived CDR1 and CDR2 are SGHVS and FQNEAQ. The CDR3 consists of 12 residues. Trimming removed 2 bases at V and 5 bases at J, with 6 bases between. In nucleotides, the CDR3 is TGTGCCAGCAGCTTATCTACGACTGAAGCTTTCTTT. It encodes CASSLSTTEAFF.

The genes are TRBV4-3 and TRBJ2-7; D unresolved. Germline CDR1 reads LGHNA; CDR2 reads YSLEER. Deletions cut 1 base from V and 4 bases from J, with 11 bases between. This CDR3 spans 14 amino acids. The CDR3 loop is CASSQAPGYYEQYF. Here the CDR3 DNA reads TGCGCCAGCAGCCAAGCTCCCGGTTATTACGAGCAGTACTTC.

The chain links TRBV19 to TRBJ2-4, with 7 bases matching TRBD2. This CDR3 contains 12 residues. With 5 bases clipped from V and 10 bases from J, the junction kept 5 bases outside the gene matches. Germline V gene sequence: CDR1 LNHDA, CDR2 SQIVND (reference sequence). CDR3 amino acids: CASSSKGGIQYF. The CDR3 DNA is TGTGCCAGTAGTTCCAAGGGAGGGATTCAGTACTTC.

The chain joins TRBV6-1 to TRBJ1-5; D uncertain. V was pared by 2 bases and J by 7 bases, with 9 bases between. This CDR3 spans 13 amino acids. Germline CDR1 reads MNHNS; CDR2 reads SASEGT. CDR3: CASSERPGQPQHF. For the CDR3, the DNA is TGTGCCAGCAGTGAACGCCCGGGACAGCCCCAGCATTTT.

This rearrangement joins TRBV19 to TRBJ1-1; the D gene is possibly TRBD1 (5 bases). V was clipped by 5 bases and J by 2 bases, with 18 bases between them. Germline assignment: CDR1 LNHDA and CDR2 SQIVND (reference sequence). The CDR3 is 16 residues long. The CDR3 DNA reads as TGTGCCAGTAGTTTAACAGGACGAAGGAGAAACACTGAAGCTTTCTTT. Amino acid sequence: CASSLTGRRRNTEAFF.

The chain links TRBV28 to TRBJ1-6; D gene unclear. V was pared by 5 bases and J by 7 bases, with 15 bases between. This CDR3 region has 15 residues. The germline CDR1 and CDR2 sequences are MDHEN and SYDVKM. The CDR3 here is CASSNPGGSNSPLHF. Here the CDR3 DNA reads TGTGCCAGCAGTAACCCGGGTGGGTCGAATTCACCCCTCCACTTT. The whole variable domain, filled in from reference TRBV28 and TRBJ1-6, reads DVKVTQSSRYLVKRTGEKVFLECVQDMDHENMFWYRQDPGLGLRLIYFSYDVKMKEKGDIPEGYSVSREKKERFSLILESASTNQTSMYLCASSNPGGSNSPLHFGNGTRLTVT.

The chain has TRBV9 and TRBJ2-1; TRBD2 matches 9 bases. Per germline, CDR1 SGDLS and CDR2 YYNGEE. The CDR3 runs to 15 residues. Unmatched junction bases numbered 6, after V lost 4 bases and J lost 4 bases. The CDR3 bases are TGTGCCAGCAGCCCCAATGCGGGGGGGTACAATGAGCAGTTCTTC. This sequence encodes CASSPNAGGYNEQFF.

This chain joins TRBV25-1 and TRBJ2-1; 7 bases fit TRBD2. The V segment lost 2 bases and the J segment 0 bases; nucleotides outside the gene matches: 7. Looked up from germline, CDR1 is MGHDK and CDR2 is SYGVNS. CDR3 length equals 17 residues. In nucleotides, the CDR3 is TGTGCCAGCAGTGAAACCGCTAGCGGAGCCTCCTACAATGAGCAGTTCTTC. Its translation: CASSETASGASYNEQFF.